The present TCR beta chain was sequenced within a study of technical replicates of blood from several donors. This clone has only a few counts. Generated by immunoSEQ multiplex PCR, the TCRdb table keeps only in-frame clones and is missing some. The sample holds 55,000 to 75,000 clones, approximately 94% seen once. The V end was cut by 6 bases, the J end by 4 bases, with 18 bases between. The germline V gene encodes CDR1 MNHNY and CDR2 SVGAGI (reference sequence). The CDR3 is 15 amino acids. The TCR originated in a human donor in good health. The genes are TRBV6-6 and TRBJ1-1; perhaps TRBD1 as D (6 bases). Sequenced material: T cells isolated from PBMCs. The DNA of the CDR3 is TGTGCCAGCAGCCCACAGGGTTCCGTGAGCACTGAAGCTTTCTTT. This gives the protein CASSPQGSVSTEAFF.